This T cell receptor beta chain was observed in a study of CD8 T cells in Susac syndrome. Reverse transcription of roughly 0.45 to 1 ug RNA was performed with random hexamers. Multiplex immunoSEQ PCR targeted 54 Vbeta and 13 Jbeta TCR beta segments. TCRdb re-called the immunoSEQ multiplex PCR reads with MiXCR, one entry per CDR3 protein. In the table there are around 300,000 distinct CDR3 sequences, 92% of which are singletons. Sequencing of TCR beta was undertaken in CD8+ and CD4+ T cells derived from blood. In contrast to the negatively isolated CD8+ and CD4+ T cells, TEMRA cells were FACS-enriched. In its sample, this clonotype was seen once. The CDR3 sequence is 12 residues long. The germline gives CDR1 MNHEY, CDR2 SVGEGT. Trimming took 6 bases from V and 8 from J, leaving 11 bases between them.

The rearrangement links TRBV6-2 or TRBV6-3 to TRBJ2-1, with a tentative D call TRBD1 (5 bases). This TCR was recovered from a human donor with multiple sclerosis. Sequences were obtained from CD4+ T cells from PBMCs. The CDR3 coding sequence is TGTGCCAGCAGAAGACAGTGGGATGAGCAGTTCTTC. Translated, it gives CASRRQWDEQFF.